Listed here is a single T cell receptor (beta chain). This sample was taken from a study of blood T cell repertoires in COVID-19. Study background: Italy, Spain and the United States were the sources of the convalescent and acute COVID-19 samples. From T cells, B-cell-depleted T cells, or PBMCs came the material, which was cDNA or gDNA.

Original methodology: Amplification of reference gene primers provided the estimated nucleated cell counts. Profiled with immunoSEQ multiplex PCR; TCRdb holds only in-frame clones, not every one. V and J calls and clone size come straight from that table; D and trimming were deduced from the DNA. The sample lists fewer than 110,000 clones; roughly 87% were seen once. The germline V and J ends were trimmed by 6 bases and 5 bases, with 8 bases remaining between them. The CDR3 loop spans 12 amino acids. This TCR came from a human donor in a cohort sampled during active COVID-19. The V gene is TRBV12-3 or TRBV12-4, the J gene TRBJ2-1; D ambiguous. Sequencing was performed on peripheral blood. The CDR3 region has the DNA TGTGCCAGCAGCAATATAGACAATGAGCAGTTCTTC. Protein: CASSNIDNEQFF.